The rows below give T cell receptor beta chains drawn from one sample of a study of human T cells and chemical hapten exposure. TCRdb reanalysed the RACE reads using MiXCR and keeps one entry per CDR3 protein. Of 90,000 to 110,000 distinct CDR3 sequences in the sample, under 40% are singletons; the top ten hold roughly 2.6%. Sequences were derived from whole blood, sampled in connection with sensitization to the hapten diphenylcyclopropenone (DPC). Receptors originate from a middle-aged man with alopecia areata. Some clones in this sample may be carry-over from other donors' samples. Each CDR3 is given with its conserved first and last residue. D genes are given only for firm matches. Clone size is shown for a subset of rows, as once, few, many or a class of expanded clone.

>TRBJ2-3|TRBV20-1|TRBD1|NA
TGCAGTGCAGTACAGGGGATATTTGGCACAGATACGCAGTATTTT
CSAVQGIFGTDTQYF
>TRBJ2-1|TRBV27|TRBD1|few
TGTGCCAGCAGTTCACCCCGACAGGGGAGCGATGAGCAGTTCTTC
CASSSPRQGSDEQFF
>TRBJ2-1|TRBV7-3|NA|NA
TGTGCCAGCAGCTTACTCTATGATCACTGGGATATCAGCCACAATGAGCAGTTCTTC
CASSLLYDHWDISHNEQFF
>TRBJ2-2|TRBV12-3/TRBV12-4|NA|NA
TGTGCCAGCAGAGACTCTAGAGGATTCAACACCGGGGAGCTGTTTTTT
CASRDSRGFNTGELFF
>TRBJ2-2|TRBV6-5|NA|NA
TGTGCCAGCAGTTATGATCTCGGGGAGCTGTTTTTT
CASSYDLGELFF
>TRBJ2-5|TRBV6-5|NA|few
TGTGCCAGCAGATTTTTAGACAAAGAGACCCAGTACTTC
CASRFLDKETQYF
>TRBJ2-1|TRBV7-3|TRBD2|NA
TGTGCCAGCAGCTTAGGAACTAGCGGGACCTGGTGTAGCAATGAGCAGTTCTTC
CASSLGTSGTWCSNEQFF
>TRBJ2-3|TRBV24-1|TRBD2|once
TGTGCCACCAGTGATCGGGGACTACCTGATACGCAGTATTTT
CATSDRGLPDTQYF
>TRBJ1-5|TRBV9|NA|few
TGTGCCAGCAGCGGGGTTACGGGTCAGCCCCAGCATTTT
CASSGVTGQPQHF
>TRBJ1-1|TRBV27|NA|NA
TGTGCCAGCAAAAGGAACACTGAAGCTTTCTTT
CASKRNTEAFF
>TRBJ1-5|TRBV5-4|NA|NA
TGTGCCAGCAGCCAGGGAGGGGGCAATCAGCCCCAGCATTTT
CASSQGGGNQPQHF
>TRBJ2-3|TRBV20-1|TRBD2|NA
TGCAGTGGCTTGGGACTAGCCATGCAGTATTTT
CSGLGLAMQYF
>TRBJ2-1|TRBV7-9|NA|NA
TGTGCCAGCAGCTTAGCCTTAGACTATGAGCAGTTCTTC
CASSLALDYEQFF
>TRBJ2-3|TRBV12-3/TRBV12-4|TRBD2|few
TGTGCCAGCAGTACAACTAGCGGGAGTAGGGATACGCAGTATTTT
CASSTTSGSRDTQYF
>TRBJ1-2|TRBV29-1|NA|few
TGCAGCGTTGAAGGAGGGTTCAGCTGGGACTATGGCTACACCTTC
CSVEGGFSWDYGYTF
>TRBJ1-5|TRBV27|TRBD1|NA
TGTGCCAGCAGTGCCGGGACAGGGGGCAATCAGCCCCAGCATTTT
CASSAGTGGNQPQHF
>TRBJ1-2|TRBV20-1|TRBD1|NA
TGCAGTGCTAGAGTTCGGACAGGGGAAGAGAGAGATGGCTACACCTTC
CSARVRTGEERDGYTF
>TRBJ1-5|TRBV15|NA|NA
TGTGCCACCAGCGGACGGGAGAATCAGCCCCAGCATTTT
CATSGRENQPQHF
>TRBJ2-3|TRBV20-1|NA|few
TGCAGTGCCCGCCGCACAGATACGCAGTATTTT
CSARRTDTQYF
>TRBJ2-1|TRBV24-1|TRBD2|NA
TGTGCCACCAGTGTAAGCCGGACTAGTCGACTTAATGAGCAGTTCTTC
CATSVSRTSRLNEQFF
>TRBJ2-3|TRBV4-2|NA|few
TGTGCCAGCAGCCAAGACGTCAAGGGGGGTACGCAGTATTTT
CASSQDVKGGTQYF
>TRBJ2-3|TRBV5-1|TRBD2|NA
TGCGCCAGCAGCATAGGGACTAGCGGGAGTGGAAATACGCAGTATTTT
CASSIGTSGSGNTQYF
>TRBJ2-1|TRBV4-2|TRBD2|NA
TGTGCCAGCAGCCCTCAGGTAGCGGGGGTCAATGAGCAGTTCTTC
CASSPQVAGVNEQFF
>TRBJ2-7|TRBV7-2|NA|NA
TGTGCCAGCAGCCTAACCCGGGTCGAGCAGTACTTC
CASSLTRVEQYF
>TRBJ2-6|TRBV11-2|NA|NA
TGTGCCAGCAGCTCCAGCTCTGGGGCCAACGTCCTGACTTTC
CASSSSSGANVLTF
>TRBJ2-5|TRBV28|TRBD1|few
TGTGCCAGCAGTCCGGGACAGGGCTTTTTAGTGACCCAGTACTTC
CASSPGQGFLVTQYF
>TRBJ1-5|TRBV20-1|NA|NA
TGCAGTGCAACACAAGGGGTGGATCAGCCCCAGCATTTT
CSATQGVDQPQHF
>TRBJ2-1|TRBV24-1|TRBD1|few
TGTGCCACCAGTGATCAGACAGGGGGCTGGTACAATGAGCAGTTCTTC
CATSDQTGGWYNEQFF
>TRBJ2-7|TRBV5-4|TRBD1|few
TGTGCCAGCAGCTTACAGGGGGCCTACGAGCAGTACTTC
CASSLQGAYEQYF
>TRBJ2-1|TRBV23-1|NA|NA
TGCGCCAGCACCCCTCGGAGGGCCTGTCCGACCAATTATGAGCAGTTCTTC
CASTPRRACPTNYEQFF
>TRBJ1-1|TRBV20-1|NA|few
TGCAGTGCTGTAGGGGAGGACACTGAAGCTTTCTTT
CSAVGEDTEAFF
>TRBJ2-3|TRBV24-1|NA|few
TGTGCCACCAGTGATCCGGGGCTTAGCAGGGATAGCACAGATACGCAGTATTTT
CATSDPGLSRDSTDTQYF
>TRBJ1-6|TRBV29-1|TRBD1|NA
TGCAGCATTAGGACAGGGACGAATTCACCCCTCCACTTT
CSIRTGTNSPLHF
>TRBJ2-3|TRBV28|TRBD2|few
TGTGCCAGCAGTTTGCCCCTTTTATCCGCTAGCGGTTCCACAGATACGCAGTATTTT
CASSLPLLSASGSTDTQYF
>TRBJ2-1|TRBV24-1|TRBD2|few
TGTGCCACCAGTGATTTGCGTAGCGGGAGCAGTTCCTACAATGAGCAGTTCTTC
CATSDLRSGSSSYNEQFF
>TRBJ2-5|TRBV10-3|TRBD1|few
TGTGCCATCAGTGAGTCGAAGACAGGGGCTCAAGAGACCCAGTACTTC
CAISESKTGAQETQYF
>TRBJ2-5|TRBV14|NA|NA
TGTGCCAGCAGCCAAGTAGCCGGACTATTGGAGACCCAGTACTTC
CASSQVAGLLETQYF
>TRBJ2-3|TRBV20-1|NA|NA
TGCAGTGCGGACCCAATCGGGCCTAGAGGGGGAGATACGCAGTATTTT
CSADPIGPRGGDTQYF
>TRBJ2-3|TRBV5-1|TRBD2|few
TGCGCCAGCAGCTTGGATCCTAGCGGGGTCACAGATACGCAGTATTTT
CASSLDPSGVTDTQYF
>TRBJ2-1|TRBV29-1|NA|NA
TGCAGCGTCGACAGCCCGGGGGAGCAGTTCTTC
CSVDSPGEQFF
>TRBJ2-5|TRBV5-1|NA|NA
TGCGCCAGCAGCTTAAATAGACTAGGGTCGGAGACCCAGTACTTC
CASSLNRLGSETQYF
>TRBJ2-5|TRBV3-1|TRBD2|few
TGTGCCAGCAGTCCACTAGCGGGAGAGGTGGAGACCCAGTACTTC
CASSPLAGEVETQYF
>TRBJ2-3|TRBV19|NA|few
TGTGCCAGTAGGCCGGGACTTTCGCTCACAGATACGCAGTATTTT
CASRPGLSLTDTQYF
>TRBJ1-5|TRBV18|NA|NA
TGTGCCAGCTCACCTGCAGGGGACAATCAGCCCCAGCATTTT
CASSPAGDNQPQHF
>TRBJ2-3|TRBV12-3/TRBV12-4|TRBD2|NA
TGTGCCAGCAGTTTAAATTTAATCCGGGAGGGCCGCACAGATACGCAGTATTTT
CASSLNLIREGRTDTQYF
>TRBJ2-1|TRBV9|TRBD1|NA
TGTGCCAGCAGCATCGGACAGGGGGGCAATGAGCAGTTCTTC
CASSIGQGGNEQFF
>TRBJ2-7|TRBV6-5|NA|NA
TGTGCCAGCAAAAAGGAGCCACCGTACGAGCAGTACTTC
CASKKEPPYEQYF
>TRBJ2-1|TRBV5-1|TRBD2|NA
TGCGCCAGCAGCTTCACCGGGACTACCTCCAATGAGCAGTTCTTC
CASSFTGTTSNEQFF
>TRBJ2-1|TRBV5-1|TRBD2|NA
TGCGCCAGCAGGGGAGGGCTTACCTACAATGAGCAGTTCTTC
CASRGGLTYNEQFF
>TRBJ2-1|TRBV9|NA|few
TGTGCCAGCAGCGTAGCTGGATCCTACAATGAGCAGTTCTTC
CASSVAGSYNEQFF
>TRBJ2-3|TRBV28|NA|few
TGTGCCAGCATGGATACTTCCACAGATACGCAGTATTTT
CASMDTSTDTQYF
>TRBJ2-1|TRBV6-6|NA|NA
TGTGCCAGCAGTACCTGGGAGAGGGATGAGCAGTTCTTC
CASSTWERDEQFF
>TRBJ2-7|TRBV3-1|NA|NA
TGTGCCAGCAGCCCCATGGTCGCGTCGGGGGCCTACGAGCAGTACTTC
CASSPMVASGAYEQYF
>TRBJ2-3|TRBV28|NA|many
TGTGCCAGCAGTTCCCCCGGGGTTTGGACGACTAGCACAGATACGCAGTATTTT
CASSSPGVWTTSTDTQYF